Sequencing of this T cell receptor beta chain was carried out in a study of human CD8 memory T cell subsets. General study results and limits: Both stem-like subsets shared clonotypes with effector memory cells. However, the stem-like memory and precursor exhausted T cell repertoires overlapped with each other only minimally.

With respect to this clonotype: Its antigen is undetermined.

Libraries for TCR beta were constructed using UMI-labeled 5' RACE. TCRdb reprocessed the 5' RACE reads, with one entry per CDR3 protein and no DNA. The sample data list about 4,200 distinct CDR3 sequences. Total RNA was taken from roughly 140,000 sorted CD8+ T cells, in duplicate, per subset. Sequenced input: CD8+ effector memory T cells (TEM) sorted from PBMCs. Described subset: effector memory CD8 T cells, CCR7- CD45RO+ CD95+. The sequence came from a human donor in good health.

The CDR3 region is CASSLAVTDTQYF. The genes are TRBV7-6 and TRBJ2-3. Germline assignment: CDR1 SGHVS and CDR2 FNYEAQ. This CDR3 spans 13 amino acids.